These 27 T cell receptor beta chains came from one sample sequenced in a study of cytomegalovirus exposure and HLA in healthy donors. 60 Vbeta and 13 Jbeta primers were used in PCR. Clones were sequenced by immunoSEQ multiplex PCR, and TCRdb holds only the in-frame ones, with some missing. The listing records about 130,000 clones. Sequencing input: PBMCs. The receptor source for this set is a man younger than 40 in good health and CMV-seronegative.

This chain connects TRBV5-1 to TRBJ2-2; tentatively, D is TRBD1 (5 bases). Germline lookup yields CDR1 SGHRS and CDR2 YFSETQ. This CDR3 spans 15 amino acids. Trimming left V 4 bases short and J 1 base short, with 11 bases between. In nucleotides, the CDR3 is TGCGCCAGCAGCGCCGGAACAGGGAACACCGGGGAGCTGTTTTTT. Its translation: CASSAGTGNTGELFF.

The chain combines TRBV11-2 with TRBJ1-3, with 9 bases matching TRBD1. The junction had 4 bases not matched to a gene; V was cut back by 4 bases and J by 9 bases. Germline V gene sequence: CDR1 SGHAT, CDR2 FQNNGV. The CDR3 has 13 residues. The CDR3 here is CASSWDREATIYF. The CDR3, as DNA: TGTGCCAGCAGCTGGGACAGGGAAGCCACCATATATTTT.

The rearrangement uses TRBV6-5 and TRBJ2-7, with D hard to call. There are 14 residues in the CDR3. The V and J ends lost 2 bases and 2 bases respectively, with 10 bases between them. Germline-derived CDR1 and CDR2 are MNHEY and SVGAGI. The CDR3 is CASSYRHTTYEQYF. The CDR3 nucleotides read TGTGCCAGCAGTTACCGACACACAACCTACGAGCAGTACTTC.

This CDR3 is CASSHTGGTDTQYF. The CDR3 bases are TGTGCCAGCTCACATACGGGAGGCACAGATACGCAGTATTTT. The V and J genes are TRBV18 and TRBJ2-3, with D possibly TRBD2 on 6 matching bases. V was shortened by 4 bases and J by 1 base, with 9 bases between the two germline ends. CDR1 is KGHSH and CDR2 is LQKENI in the germline V gene. CDR3 size: 14 residues.

The chain employs TRBV28 and TRBJ1-3; D uncertain. V was trimmed by 6 bases and J by 4 bases, leaving 7 bases between them. This CDR3 is 12 amino acids long. The germline V gene has CDR1 MDHEN and CDR2 SYDVKM. Here the CDR3 DNA reads TGTGCCAGCAGCCCACAAGGAAACACCATATATTTT. Protein sequence: CASSPQGNTIYF.

This chain connects TRBV2 to TRBJ1-2, with 8 nucleotides matching TRBD1. J gave up 3 bases and V 7 bases, and 7 bases lay outside the gene matches. The CDR3 is 14 residues long. The germline gives CDR1 SNHLY, CDR2 FYNNEI. The DNA of the CDR3 is TGTGCCAGCACGGCCAGGGGGCAAGACTATGGCTACACCTTC. This codes for CASTARGQDYGYTF. Based on the CDR3 plus reference TRBV2 and TRBJ1-2, the full variable domain is EPEVTQTPSHQVTQMGQEVILRCVPISNHLYFYWYRQILGQKVEFLVSFYNNEISEKSEIFDDQFSVERPDGSNFTLKIRSTKLEDSAMYFCASTARGQDYGYTFGSGTRLTVV.

The chain is built from TRBV7-8 and TRBJ2-7; 13 positions agree with TRBD2. The CDR3 covers 14 residues. Germline lookup yields CDR1 SGHVS and CDR2 FQNEAQ. The trim removed 5 bases at V and 5 bases at J, leaving 3 bases unmatched. In nucleotides, the CDR3 is TGTGCCAGCAGCACTGGACTAGCGGGAGACGAGCAGTACTTC. It translates to CASSTGLAGDEQYF.

The chain recombines TRBV15 with TRBJ2-7; D might be TRBD2 (6 bases). The CDR3 covers 16 residues. The V end was cut by 0 bases, the J end by 3 bases, with 15 bases between. The germline CDR1 and CDR2 sequences are LNHNV and YYDKDF (reference sequence). The CDR3 sequence is CATSRDGGTQRYEQYF. The CDR3 DNA follows: TGTGCCACCAGCAGAGATGGGGGGACCCAACGCTACGAGCAGTACTTC.

DNA for the CDR3: TGCGCCAGCAGCATATATACTAGCACAGATACGCAGTATTTT. It yields the protein CASSIYTSTDTQYF. The V call is TRBV5-1, the J call TRBJ2-3; D gene uncertain. This CDR3 spans 14 amino acids. Trimming pared 4 bases from V and 0 bases from J, leaving 9 bases between. Germline CDR1 SGHRS, CDR2 YFSETQ.

This chain connects TRBV5-6 to TRBJ2-5, with D perhaps matching TRBD1 (5 bases). The J call may be in error: the DNA end matches TRBJ2-7 better. The CDR3 has 13 amino acids. Looked up from germline, CDR1 is SGHDT and CDR2 is YYEEEE. As DNA, the CDR3 is TGTGCCAGCAGCCCGACAGTGGCCTACGAGCAGTACTTC. It encodes CASSPTVAYEQYF.

The chain combines TRBV19 with TRBJ2-2, with a possible D match to TRBD1 (6 bases). V dropped 5 bases and J dropped 6 bases, with 10 bases sitting between them. CDR3 size: 13 residues. Germline loops: CDR1 LNHDA, CDR2 SQIVND (reference sequence). This CDR3 reads CASSAQGSGELFF. Here the CDR3 DNA reads TGTGCCAGTAGTGCACAGGGTTCCGGGGAGCTGTTTTTT.

The J gene is TRBJ2-7, the V gene TRBV11-2, with D possibly matching TRBD1 (6 bases). The V gene lost 6 bases and the J gene lost 2 bases, with 20 bases spanning the gap. This CDR3 spans 16 amino acids. Looked up from germline, CDR1 is SGHAT and CDR2 is FQNNGV. The CDR3 sequence is CASSNRTAQRPYEQYF. The DNA for the CDR3 is TGTGCCAGCAGTAACAGGACAGCCCAAAGGCCCTACGAGCAGTACTTC.

V gene TRBV7-9 combines with J gene TRBJ1-2; 9 bases match TRBD1. V trimming: 6 bases; J trimming: 4 bases; junction bases outside the gene matches: 12. Looked up from germline, CDR1 is SEHNR and CDR2 is FQNEAQ (reference sequence). The CDR3 is made up of 16 amino acids. This CDR3 reads CASSNTRDRDPYGYTF. CDR3 bases: TGTGCCAGCAGTAATACCCGGGACAGGGATCCCTATGGCTACACCTTC. Complete variable domain (other parts from reference TRBV7-9 and TRBJ1-2): DTGVSQNPRHKITKRGQNVTFRCDPISEHNRLYWYRQTLGQGPEFLTYFQNEAQLEKSRLLSDRFSAERPKGSFSTLEIQRTEQGDSAMYLCASSNTRDRDPYGYTFGSGTRLTVV.

The chain carries TRBV6-5 and TRBJ2-7; 8 bases agree with TRBD1. The CDR3 length is 15 residues. J lost 3 bases, V lost 5 bases, and 9 bases had no gene match. CDR1 and CDR2 from the germline V gene are MNHEY and SVGAGI. The CDR3 protein is CASSTGQGVGYEQYF. CDR3 bases: TGTGCCAGCAGTACTGGACAGGGTGTAGGCTACGAGCAGTACTTC.

V is TRBV28 and J is TRBJ1-5; weak D call: TRBD1 (5 bases). V was clipped by 4 bases and J by 3 bases, with 16 bases between them. The CDR3 is 16 residues long. The germline gives CDR1 MDHEN, CDR2 SYDVKM. The CDR3: CASSSGSRAPNQPQHF. The CDR3 DNA reads as TGTGCCAGCAGTTCCGGGAGCAGGGCGCCCAATCAGCCCCAGCATTTT.

The chain is built from TRBV4-3 and TRBJ2-3; D is unclear. Germline CDR1 is LGHNA and CDR2 is YSLEER. V lost 3 bases and J lost 5, with 9 bases in between. The CDR3 runs to 13 residues. The DNA for the CDR3 is TGCGCCAGCAGCCAGTCCAACGGAGATACGCAGTATTTT. Protein sequence: CASSQSNGDTQYF.

The rearrangement links TRBV2 to TRBJ1-2, with unresolved D. Trimming cost V 6 bases and J 3 bases, with 11 bases left between them. The germline V gene encodes CDR1 SNHLY and CDR2 FYNNEI. CDR3 size: 13 residues. The CDR3: CASSIRSDYGYTF. In DNA, the CDR3 is TGTGCCAGCAGCATACGATCGGACTATGGCTACACCTTC.

V is TRBV18 and J is TRBJ1-1; a possible D gene is TRBD1 (5 bases). The CDR3 is made up of 14 amino acids. Germline V gene sequence: CDR1 KGHSH, CDR2 LQKENI. V was clipped by 8 bases and J by 5 bases, with 18 bases between them. The CDR3 region is CASAGVLGVTEAFF. The CDR3 DNA reads as TGTGCCAGCGCGGGGGTTCTTGGGGTAACTGAAGCTTTCTTT.

V and J are TRBV7-2 and TRBJ2-7; TRBD2 is a possible D gene (5 bases). CDR3 size: 13 residues. Trimming took 8 bases from V and 0 from J, leaving 11 bases between them. Germline V gives CDR1 SGHTA, CDR2 FQGNSA. The CDR3 reads CASEGSSSYEQYF. The CDR3 DNA sequence: TGTGCCAGCGAGGGCAGTAGCTCCTACGAGCAGTACTTC.

The CDR3 bases are TGCGCCAGCAGCTTGGTAGAATACGAGCAGTACTTC. This codes for CASSLVEYEQYF. The rearrangement links TRBV5-1 to TRBJ2-7, with D uncertain. The germline V gene encodes CDR1 SGHRS and CDR2 YFSETQ. CDR3 length: 12 amino acids. Deletions cut 0 bases from V and 4 bases from J, with 5 bases between.

V is TRBV11-2 and J is TRBJ2-7, with 9 bases fitting TRBD1. V shed 6 bases and J 3 bases; nucleotides not matched to a gene: 6. The length of the CDR3 is 14 residues. Germline CDR1 SGHAT, CDR2 FQNNGV. CDR3 sequence (DNA): TGTGCCAGCAGTCTCGGGACAGGGCTCTACGAGCAGTACTTC. Protein product: CASSLGTGLYEQYF.

The V and J genes are TRBV7-3 and TRBJ2-1; 7 positions match TRBD2. This CDR3 is built from 15 residues. Germline CDR1 is SGHTA and CDR2 is FQGTGA. J lost 8 bases, V lost 0 bases, and 7 bases had no gene match. This CDR3 is CASSLTAGEGDEQFF. CDR3 in DNA: TGTGCCAGCAGCTTAACGGCGGGAGAAGGGGATGAGCAGTTCTTC. Combining the CDR3 with reference TRBV7-3 and TRBJ2-1 gives the whole variable domain GAGVSQTPSNKVTEKGKYVELRCDPISGHTALYWYRQSLGQGPEFLIYFQGTGAADDSGLPNDRFFAVRPEGSVSTLKIQRTERGDSAVYLCASSLTAGEGDEQFFGPGTRLTVL.

The genes are TRBV7-9 and TRBJ2-5; 8 bases align to TRBD2. Germline V CDR1 and CDR2: SEHNR, FQNEAQ (reference sequence). The CDR3 contains 15 residues. V lost 5 bases and J lost 7; bases outside the gene matches: 12. CDR3 residues: CASSPSSGSGGTQYF. CDR3 sequence (DNA): TGTGCCAGCAGCCCAAGCAGCGGGAGCGGTGGGACCCAGTACTTC.

This rearrangement joins TRBV28 to TRBJ1-4; possibly TRBD1 for D (6 bases). This CDR3 region has 16 residues. Germline CDR1 reads MDHEN; CDR2 reads SYDVKM. Trimming took 4 bases from V and 0 from J, leaving 12 bases between them. The CDR3 here is CASSSADRATNEKLFF. In DNA form, the CDR3 reads TGTGCCAGCAGTTCTGCGGACAGAGCAACTAATGAAAAACTGTTTTTT.

The chain is built from TRBV9 and TRBJ2-3; TRBD2 matches at 8 bases. This CDR3 region has 17 residues. J lost 2 bases, V lost 0 bases, and 8 bases had no gene match. CDR1 is SGDLS and CDR2 is YYNGEE in the germline V gene. This CDR3 reads CASSVAGGPMPTDTQYF. The DNA for the CDR3 is TGTGCCAGCAGCGTAGCGGGAGGGCCCATGCCCACAGATACGCAGTATTTT.

This chain connects TRBV15 to TRBJ2-3, with no clear D. Germline V CDR1 and CDR2: LNHNV, YYDKDF (reference sequence). Trimming took 1 base from V and 6 from J, leaving 11 bases between them. The CDR3 is 14 residues long. The CDR3, as DNA: TGTGCCACCAGCAGAGCCGGGTTGAAGGATACGCAGTATTTT. Translated, it gives CATSRAGLKDTQYF.

The CDR3 nucleotides are TGTGCCAGCAGCTCCGGACAGGGGCGTCAGCCCCAGCATTTT. Amino acid sequence: CASSSGQGRQPQHF. The rearrangement links TRBV6-5 to TRBJ1-5, with 9 nucleotides matching TRBD1. The CDR3 runs to 14 residues. V lost 6 bases and J lost 6; bases outside the gene matches: 6. Germline CDR1 is MNHEY and CDR2 is SVGAGI.